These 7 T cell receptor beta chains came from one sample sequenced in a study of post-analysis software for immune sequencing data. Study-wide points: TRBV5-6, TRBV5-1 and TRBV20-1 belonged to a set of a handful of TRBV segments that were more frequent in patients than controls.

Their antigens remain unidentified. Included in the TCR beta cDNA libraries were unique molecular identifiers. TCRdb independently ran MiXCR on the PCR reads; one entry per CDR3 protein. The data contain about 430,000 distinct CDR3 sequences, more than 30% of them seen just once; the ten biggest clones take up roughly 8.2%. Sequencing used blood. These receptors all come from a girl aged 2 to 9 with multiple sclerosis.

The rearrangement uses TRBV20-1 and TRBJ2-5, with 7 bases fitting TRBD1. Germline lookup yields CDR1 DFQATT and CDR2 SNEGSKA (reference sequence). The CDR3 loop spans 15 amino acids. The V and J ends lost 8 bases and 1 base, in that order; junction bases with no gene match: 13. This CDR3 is CSLGGRTGFQETQYF. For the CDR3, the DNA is TGCAGTTTAGGAGGAAGGACAGGCTTCCAAGAGACCCAGTACTTC.

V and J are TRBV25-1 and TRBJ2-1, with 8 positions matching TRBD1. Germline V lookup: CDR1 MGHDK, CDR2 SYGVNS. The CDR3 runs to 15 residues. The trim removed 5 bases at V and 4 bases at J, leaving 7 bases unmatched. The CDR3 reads CASSSRDRTYNEQFF. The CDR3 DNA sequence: TGTGCCAGCAGTTCCCGGGACAGGACGTACAATGAGCAGTTCTTC.

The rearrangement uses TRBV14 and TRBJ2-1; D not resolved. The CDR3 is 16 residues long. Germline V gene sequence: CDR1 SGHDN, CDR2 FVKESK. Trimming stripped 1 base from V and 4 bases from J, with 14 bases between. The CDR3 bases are TGTGCCAGCAGCCAAGGTGACGACGGGTTGTACAATGAGCAGTTCTTC. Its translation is CASSQGDDGLYNEQFF.

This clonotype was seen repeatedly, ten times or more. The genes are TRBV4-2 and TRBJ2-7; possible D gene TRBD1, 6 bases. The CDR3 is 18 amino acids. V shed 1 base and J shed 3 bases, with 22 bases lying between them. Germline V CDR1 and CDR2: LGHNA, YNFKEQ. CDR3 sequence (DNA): TGTGCCAGCAGCCAAGCGCCGTTAGGGGGACATCGTTTCTACGAGCAGTACTTC. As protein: CASSQAPLGGHRFYEQYF.

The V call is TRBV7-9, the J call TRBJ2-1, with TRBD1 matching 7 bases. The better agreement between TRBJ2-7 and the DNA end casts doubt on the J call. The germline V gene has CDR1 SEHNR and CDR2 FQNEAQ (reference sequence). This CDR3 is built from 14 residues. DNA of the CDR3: TGTGCCAGCAGCTCGGGACAGCCAGTCTACGAGCAGTACTTC. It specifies CASSSGQPVYEQYF.

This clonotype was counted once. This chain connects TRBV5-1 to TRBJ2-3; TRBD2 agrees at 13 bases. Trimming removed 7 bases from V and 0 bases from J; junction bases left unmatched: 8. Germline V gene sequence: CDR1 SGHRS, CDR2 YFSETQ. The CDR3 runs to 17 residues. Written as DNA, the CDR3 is TGCGCCAGCTCCCGACTAGCGGGAGGACGCAGCACAGATACGCAGTATTTT. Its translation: CASSRLAGGRSTDTQYF.

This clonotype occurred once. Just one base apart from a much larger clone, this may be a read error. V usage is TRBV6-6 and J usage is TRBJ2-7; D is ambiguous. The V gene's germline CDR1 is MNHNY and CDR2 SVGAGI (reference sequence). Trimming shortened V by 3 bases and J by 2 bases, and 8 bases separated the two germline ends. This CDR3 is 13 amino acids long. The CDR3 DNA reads TGTGCCAGCAGTTATCAGTGGGCCTACGAGCAGTACTTC. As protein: CASSYQWAYEQYF.